The rows below give T cell receptor beta chains drawn from one sample of a study of T cells in Graves' hyperthyroidism and ophthalmopathy. Each CDR3 protein gets one entry after TCRdb re-called the multiplex PCR reads with MiXCR. The sample includes hundreds of thousands of distinct CDR3 sequences, roughly 15% of them seen just once. The sequenced material came from blood. These receptors came from a young woman with Graves' hyperthyroidism. Each CDR3 is given with its conserved first and last residue. A D gene is named only where the DNA matches it firmly. Some rows have no size entry. The others give once, few or many, or a class for an expanded clone.

j_call	v_call	clone_size	d_call	cdr3_aa	cdr3_nt
TRBJ2-7	TRBV4-1	few	TRBD2	CASSHGRFAGAIEQYF	TGCGCCAGCAGCCATGGCCGGTTTGCGGGAGCGATCGAGCAGTACTTC
TRBJ2-2	TRBV7-8	.	.	CASSSPGNTGELFF	TGTGCCAGCAGCTCGCCCGGGAACACCGGGGAGCTGTTTTTT
TRBJ2-7	TRBV19	many	TRBD1	CASGTGISNEQYF	TGTGCCAGTGGGACAGGGATTTCTAACGAGCAGTACTTC
TRBJ2-3	TRBV20-1	few	.	CSARVGSLDAQYF	TGCAGTGCTAGAGTCGGGAGCTTAGATGCGCAGTATTTT
TRBJ2-2	TRBV5-6	many	TRBD2	CASSLLAGMNTGELFF	TGTGCCAGCAGCTTGCTAGCGGGTATGAACACCGGGGAGCTGTTTTTT
TRBJ1-1	TRBV9	few	.	CASSVVSGGGTEAFF	TGTGCCAGCAGCGTAGTGTCGGGGGGTGGCACTGAAGCTTTCTTT
TRBJ2-2	TRBV11-2	few	TRBD1	CASSSRTGWAGELFF	TGTGCCAGCAGCTCTCGGACAGGGTGGGCCGGGGAGCTGTTTTTT
TRBJ2-7	TRBV10-1	few	TRBD2	CASSDGPAGIYEQYF	TGCGCCAGCAGTGACGGGCCAGCGGGGATCTACGAGCAGTACTTC
TRBJ2-1	TRBV3-1	many	TRBD2	CASSLTSGRDNEQFF	TGTGCCAGCAGCCTGACTAGCGGGAGGGACAATGAGCAGTTCTTC
TRBJ1-2	TRBV2	.	.	CASRQTGFGYTF	TGTGCCAGCAGACAAACGGGATTTGGCTACACCTTC
TRBJ2-1	TRBV7-3	many	TRBD1	CASSFSGQGWESSYNEQFF	TGTGCCAGCAGCTTTTCGGGACAGGGCTGGGAGAGCTCCTACAATGAGCAGTTCTTC
TRBJ1-5	TRBV20-1	many	.	CSAKSSGGNQPQHF	TGCAGTGCTAAAAGTTCAGGGGGCAATCAGCCCCAGCATTTT
TRBJ2-6	TRBV2	few	.	CASRLHPPGANVLTF	TGTGCCAGCAGGCTCCACCCCCCTGGGGCCAACGTCCTGACTTTC
TRBJ2-5	TRBV4-1	many	TRBD1	CASSQAGTGSQETQYF	TGCGCCAGCAGCCAAGCCGGGACAGGGAGCCAAGAGACCCAGTACTTC
TRBJ1-1	TRBV6-5	many	TRBD1	CASSYRTGARGTEAFF	TGTGCCAGCAGTTACCGGACAGGGGCGAGAGGGACTGAAGCTTTCTTT
TRBJ2-5	TRBV9	many	.	CASSVVGWNRGETQYF	TGTGCCAGCAGCGTAGTTGGCTGGAATAGGGGAGAGACCCAGTACTTC
TRBJ2-7	TRBV20-1	.	TRBD2	CSAPWAGDLGEQYF	TGCAGTGCCCCATGGGCGGGGGACTTGGGCGAGCAGTACTTC
TRBJ2-2	TRBV3-1	.	TRBD1	CASSQSVPQIQGVGTGELFF	TGTGCCAGCAGCCAAAGTGTCCCCCAAATACAGGGGGTGGGCACCGGGGAGCTGTTTTTT
TRBJ2-5	TRBV29-1	.	.	CSVEVWETGETQYF	TGCAGCGTTGAGGTCTGGGAGACCGGGGAGACCCAGTACTTC
TRBJ1-4	TRBV18	many	.	CASSPPVLTNEKLFF	TGTGCCAGCTCACCACCGGTGTTAACAAACGAAAAACTGTTTTTT
TRBJ1-5	TRBV12-3/TRBV12-4	many	.	CASSLGTPNQPQHF	TGTGCCAGCAGCTTAGGGACACCCAATCAGCCCCAGCATTTT
TRBJ1-4	TRBV20-1	few	.	CSASIFRGGPNEKLFF	TGCAGTGCTTCCATATTCAGGGGCGGACCTAATGAAAAACTGTTTTTT
TRBJ2-1	TRBV5-6	few	.	CASSGVRTSDEQFF	TGTGCCAGCAGCGGGGTTAGGACTTCTGATGAGCAGTTCTTC
TRBJ1-2	TRBV28	.	.	CASGTRGLVAGYTF	TGTGCCAGCGGGACAAGGGGACTCGTAGCAGGCTACACCTTC
TRBJ2-1	TRBV19	few	TRBD2	CASSIDISGSSYNEQFF	TGTGCCAGTAGTATAGATATTAGCGGGAGCTCCTACAATGAGCAGTTCTTC
TRBJ2-5	TRBV5-4	.	TRBD2	CASSLVLLAGVQETQYF	TGTGCCAGCAGCTTGGTTTTGCTAGCGGGAGTTCAAGAGACCCAGTACTTC
TRBJ2-7	TRBV11-2	many	TRBD1	CASTPGTGIYEQYF	TGTGCCAGCACTCCCGGGACAGGGATCTACGAGCAGTACTTC